This TCR beta chain was identified in a study of blood T cells in healthy people across ages. Findings and limits, study-wide: Strong correlation linked observed beta diversity and percent naive T cells.

This clonotype was counted between two and nine times. Its matching antigen is unknown. This CDR3 comprises 14 residues. Trimming shortened V by 5 bases and J by 1 base, and 11 bases separated the two germline ends. A second 7 to 11 cycle PCR used barcoded and J-beta primers. TCRdb itself ran the 5' RACE reads through MiXCR, one entry per CDR3 protein. The table includes 800,000 or so distinct CDR3 sequences, more than 35% detected once. The receptor was isolated from a man older than 75 in good health. The sequencing sample was made of blood. The genes are TRBV12-3 or TRBV12-4 and TRBJ2-5; either TRBD1 or TRBD2 may supply D (6 bases each). CDR3 amino acids: CASSTPGAQETQYF. The DNA of the CDR3 is TGTGCCAGCAGTACCCCGGGGGCCCAAGAGACCCAGTACTTC.